Presented here are 7 T cell receptor beta chains from one specimen sequenced in a study of radiation and T cells in renal cell carcinoma. Time point of the sample: blood 4 weeks post-SBRT, at nephrectomy. Treatment given: 15 Gy SBRT to primary tumor, nephrectomy 4 weeks later. The assay was immunoSEQ multiplex PCR, and TCRdb's table has in-frame clones only and misses some. Here the sample spans 60,000 to 95,000 clones, roughly 85% being singletons. Here the sequenced sample was blood, taken from a patient whose treatment included radiotherapy and nephrectomy. The receptor set was obtained from a woman aged 55-69 years with renal cell carcinoma.

The chain uses TRBV5-3 and TRBJ1-1; D gene ambiguous. TRBV5-3 falls under the ORF class, with uncertain function. Trimming took 4 bases from V and 3 from J, leaving 10 bases between them. This CDR3 comprises 13 residues. The CDR3 region has the DNA TGTGCCAGAAGCCGGACCGGAGACACTGAAGCTTTCTTT. Residues: CARSRTGDTEAFF.

V is TRBV6-6 and J is TRBJ1-1; D possibly corresponds to TRBD1 (6 bases). The CDR3 is 12 residues long. Germline lookup yields CDR1 MNHNY and CDR2 SVGAGI (reference sequence). Trimming left V 3 bases short and J 11 bases short, with 13 bases between. CDR3 loop: CASSYSQGTAFF. DNA for the CDR3: TGTGCCAGCAGTTATTCACAGGGTACGGCTTTCTTT.

V and J are TRBV19 and TRBJ2-3; TRBD1 matches at 9 bases. The CDR3 loop spans 16 amino acids. V lost 3 bases, J lost 1 base, and 5 bases stayed unmatched. Looked up from germline, CDR1 is LNHDA and CDR2 is SQIVND (reference sequence). The CDR3 nucleotides are TGTGCCAGTAGTATGGGACAGGGAGGGGGCACAGATACGCAGTATTTT. Translation gives CASSMGQGGGTDTQYF.

This clone was observed once. The chain uses TRBV5-5 and TRBJ2-7, with TRBD2 matching 11 bases. V lost 4 bases and J lost 5; bases outside the gene matches: 8. The CDR3 covers 15 residues. Germline loops: CDR1 SGHKS, CDR2 YYEKEE (reference sequence). CDR3 nucleotides: TGTGCCAGCAGCCAAACTAGCGGGAGTTCTGACGAGCAGTACTTC. Translated: CASSQTSGSSDEQYF.

V and J are TRBV30 and TRBJ2-1; D is undetermined. This CDR3 region has 13 residues. V gave up 0 bases and J gave up 8 bases, with 11 bases separating them. From germline, CDR1 is GTSNPN and CDR2 SVGIG (reference sequence). In nucleotides, the CDR3 is TGTGCCTGGAGTGTATACGTGGGCGATGAGCAGTTCTTC. As protein: CAWSVYVGDEQFF.

This chain uses TRBV4-1 with TRBJ2-1, with D maybe TRBD2 (5 bases). CDR1 and CDR2 (germline): MGHRA, YSYEKL. V dropped 2 bases and J dropped 0 bases, with 8 bases sitting between them. This CDR3 contains 15 residues. This CDR3 is CASSQPTSSYNEQFF. In nucleotides, the CDR3 is TGCGCCAGCAGCCAACCCACTAGCTCCTACAATGAGCAGTTCTTC.

Only one count was recorded for this clone. This chain joins TRBV6-1 and TRBJ1-6; TRBD1 is a possible D gene (5 bases). Germline values: CDR1 MNHNS, CDR2 SASEGT. This CDR3 is 17 amino acids long. Trimming pared 2 bases from V and 1 base from J, leaving 12 bases between. The CDR3 DNA is TGTGCCAGCAGTGAAAATGCAGGGCTTTCCTATAATTCACCCCTCCACTTT. Protein: CASSENAGLSYNSPLHF.